The 3 T cell receptor beta chains in this list originate from one sample, sequenced in a study of a mutant IDH1 vaccine in newly diagnosed glioma. Their cognate antigens are unknown. Generated by immunoSEQ multiplex PCR, the TCRdb table keeps only in-frame clones and is missing some. The sample carries 50,000 to 70,000 clones, around 82% recorded once. Time point specified: week 5, during vaccination. Doses of 300 ug of mutant IDH1 20-mer peptide were given with topical imiquimod. The specimen comprised PBMCs, sampled from a glioma patient whose treatment included an IDH1 peptide vaccine. Receptors originate from a woman younger than 30 with glioma. Some clones in this sample may be carry-over from other donors' samples.

This clone occurred once. The gene calls are TRBV5-5 and TRBJ1-3; unclear D gene. Trimming pared 4 bases from V and 0 bases from J, leaving 17 bases between. There are 17 residues in the CDR3. Looked up from germline, CDR1 is SGHKS and CDR2 is YYEKEE (reference sequence). In DNA, the CDR3 is TGTGCCAGCAGCCCAACTTCCGGGGATTACTCTGGAAACACCATATATTTT. It specifies CASSPTSGDYSGNTIYF.

The V call is TRBV4-1, the J call TRBJ1-2, with D perhaps matching TRBD1 (5 bases). This CDR3 is 15 amino acids long. Germline V gives CDR1 MGHRA, CDR2 YSYEKL. The V end lost 4 bases, the J end lost 0 bases, and 12 bases lay between the germline ends. The CDR3 nucleotides are TGCGCCAGCAGCCTCGACAGTCCAGCTAACTATGGCTACACCTTC. The encoded protein is CASSLDSPANYGYTF.

The chain has TRBV7-5 and TRBJ2-7. TRBV7-5 is listed as a pseudogene. This CDR3 region has 10 residues. The CDR3 region has the DNA TGTGCCAGAAGCTTCCACGAGCAGTACTTC. As protein: CARSFHEQYF.